The clone carrying this TCR beta chain showed up just a few times. The data were obtained in a study of T-cell reconstitution after alpha-beta-depleted transplantation in children. Unique molecular identifiers were built into the TCRbeta library. TCRdb reprocessed the PCR reads via MiXCR and lists one record per CDR3 protein. The data contain 110,000 or so distinct CDR3 sequences, around 6.4% of them singletons. J was trimmed by 8 bases and V by 2 bases; bases with no gene match: 7. There are 14 residues in the CDR3. CDR1 MDHEN and CDR2 SYDVKM come from the germline V gene. The chain couples TRBV28 to TRBJ1-2, with 8 bases matching TRBD1. The sequencing used PBMCs, mostly from graft donor cells, collected 360 days after TCRalphabeta/CD19-depleted stem cell transplant. The receptor's source is a male patient aged 2 to 10 who had a stem cell transplant for acute lymphoblastic leukemia, so the T cells may come from the graft donor. CDR3 loop: CASSLPDREKGYTF. CDR3 nucleotide sequence: TGTGCCAGCAGTTTACCGGACAGGGAGAAGGGCTACACCTTC.